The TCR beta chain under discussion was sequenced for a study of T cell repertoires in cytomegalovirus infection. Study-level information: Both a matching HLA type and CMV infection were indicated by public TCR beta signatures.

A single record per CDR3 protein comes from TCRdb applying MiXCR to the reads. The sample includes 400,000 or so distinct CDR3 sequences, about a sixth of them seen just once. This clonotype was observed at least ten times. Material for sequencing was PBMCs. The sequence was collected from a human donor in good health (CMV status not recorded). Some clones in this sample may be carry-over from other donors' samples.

CDR3 amino acids: CASTPLNSAGGSNEQFF. DNA of the CDR3: TGTGCCAGTACCCCCCTCAATTCTGCGGGAGGCTCCAATGAGCAGTTCTTC. V gene TRBV19 combines with J gene TRBJ2-1, with TRBD2 identical over 8 bases. V lost 7 bases to trimming and J lost 6 bases; unmatched junction nucleotides: 17. CDR3 size: 17 residues. Germline V CDR1 and CDR2: LNHDA, SQIVND (reference sequence).